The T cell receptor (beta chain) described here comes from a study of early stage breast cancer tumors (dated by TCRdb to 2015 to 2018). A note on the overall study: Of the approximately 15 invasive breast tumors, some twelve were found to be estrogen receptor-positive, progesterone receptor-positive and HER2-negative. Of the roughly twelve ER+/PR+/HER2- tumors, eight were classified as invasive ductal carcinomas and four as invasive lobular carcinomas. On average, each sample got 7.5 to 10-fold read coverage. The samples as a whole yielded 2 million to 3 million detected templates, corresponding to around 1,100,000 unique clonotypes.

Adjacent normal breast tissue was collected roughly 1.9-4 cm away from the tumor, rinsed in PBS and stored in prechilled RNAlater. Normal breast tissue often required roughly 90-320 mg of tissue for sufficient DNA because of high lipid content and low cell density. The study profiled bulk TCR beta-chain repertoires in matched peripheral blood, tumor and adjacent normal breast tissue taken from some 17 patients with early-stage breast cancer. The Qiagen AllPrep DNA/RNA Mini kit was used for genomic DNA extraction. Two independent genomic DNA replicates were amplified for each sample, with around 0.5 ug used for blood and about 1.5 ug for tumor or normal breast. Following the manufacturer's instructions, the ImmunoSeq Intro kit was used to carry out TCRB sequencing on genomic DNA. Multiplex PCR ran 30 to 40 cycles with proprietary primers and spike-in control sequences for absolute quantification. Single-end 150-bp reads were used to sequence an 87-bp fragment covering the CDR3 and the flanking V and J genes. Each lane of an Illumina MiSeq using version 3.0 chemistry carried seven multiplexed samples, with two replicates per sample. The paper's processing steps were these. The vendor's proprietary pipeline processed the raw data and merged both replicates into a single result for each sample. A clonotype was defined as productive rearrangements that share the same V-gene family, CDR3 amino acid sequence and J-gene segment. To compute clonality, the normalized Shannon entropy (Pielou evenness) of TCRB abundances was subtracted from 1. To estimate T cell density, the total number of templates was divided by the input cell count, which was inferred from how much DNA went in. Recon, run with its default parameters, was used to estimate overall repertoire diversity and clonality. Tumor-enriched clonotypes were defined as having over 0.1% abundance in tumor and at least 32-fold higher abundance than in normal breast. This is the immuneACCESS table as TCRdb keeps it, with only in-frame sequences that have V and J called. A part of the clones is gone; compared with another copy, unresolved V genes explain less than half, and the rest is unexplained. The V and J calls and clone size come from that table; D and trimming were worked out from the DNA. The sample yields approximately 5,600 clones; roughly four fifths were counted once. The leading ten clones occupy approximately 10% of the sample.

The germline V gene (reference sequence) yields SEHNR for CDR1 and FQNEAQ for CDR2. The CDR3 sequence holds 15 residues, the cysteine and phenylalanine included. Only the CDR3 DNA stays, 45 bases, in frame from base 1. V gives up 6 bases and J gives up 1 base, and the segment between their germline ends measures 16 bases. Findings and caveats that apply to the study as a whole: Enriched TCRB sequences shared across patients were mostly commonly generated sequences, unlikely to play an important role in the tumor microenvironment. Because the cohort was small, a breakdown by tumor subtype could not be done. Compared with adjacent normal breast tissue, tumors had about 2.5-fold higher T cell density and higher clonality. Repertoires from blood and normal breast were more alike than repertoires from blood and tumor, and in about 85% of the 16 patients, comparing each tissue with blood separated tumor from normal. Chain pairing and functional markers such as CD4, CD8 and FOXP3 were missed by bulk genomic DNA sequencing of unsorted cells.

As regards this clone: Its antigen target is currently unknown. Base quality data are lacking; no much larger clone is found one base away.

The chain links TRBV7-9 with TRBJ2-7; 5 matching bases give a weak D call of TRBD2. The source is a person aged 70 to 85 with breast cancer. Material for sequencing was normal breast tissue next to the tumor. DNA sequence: TGTGCCAGCAGTACAAACCAGCGGTCATCCTACGAGCAGTACTTC. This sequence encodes CASSTNQRSSYEQYF.